The 4 T cell receptor beta chains presented below share a single source sample, sequenced in a study of T-cell reconstitution after alpha-beta-depleted transplantation in children. Preparation of the TCRbeta library involved a method that used unique molecular identifiers. MiXCR was run by TCRdb on the PCR reads, yielding one entry per CDR3 protein. Seen here are around 700,000 distinct CDR3 sequences, 10% to 15% observed once, and the top ten hold 0.79%. This sample comprised PBMCs, obtained before TCRalphabeta/CD19-depleted stem cell transplant. These receptors originate from a girl under 10 years old with congenital amegakaryocytic thrombocytopenia, due to receive a stem cell transplant.

V usage is TRBV5-1 and J usage is TRBJ2-1; D perhaps matches TRBD2 (6 bases). This CDR3 is built from 16 residues. Trimming cost V 0 bases and J 2 bases, with 12 bases left between them. Germline V gene sequence: CDR1 SGHRS, CDR2 YFSETQ. The CDR3 DNA follows: TGCGCCAGCAGCTTGGATGGAGCGGGCACCTACAATGAGCAGTTCTTC. It yields the protein CASSLDGAGTYNEQFF. Together with reference TRBV5-1 and TRBJ2-1, the CDR3 gives the full variable domain: KAGVTQTPRYLIKTRGQQVTLSCSPISGHRSVSWYQQTPGQGLQFLFEYFSETQRNKGNFPGRFSGRQFSNSRSEMNVSTLELGDSALYLCASSLDGAGTYNEQFFGPGTRLTVL.

This clonotype was seen repeatedly, ten times or more. This chain connects TRBV7-9 to TRBJ2-7; D remains unclear. Trimming shortened V by 1 base and J by 0 bases, and 7 bases separated the two germline ends. Germline V CDR1 and CDR2: SEHNR, FQNEAQ (reference sequence). The CDR3 is 14 residues long. This CDR3 reads CASSLVGNSYEQYF. CDR3 sequence (DNA): TGTGCCAGCAGCTTAGTGGGTAACTCCTACGAGCAGTACTTC.

In its sample, this clonotype was seen many times. DNA for the CDR3: TGTGCCAGCAGTTCGCCGGGACTAGCTCAGACCGGGGAGCTGTTTTTT. It encodes CASSSPGLAQTGELFF. The chain has TRBV28 and TRBJ2-2; TRBD2 matches 9 bases. CDR3 length equals 16 residues. Germline trimming cut 4 bases from V and 5 bases from J; bases unmatched to any gene: 8. Germline V gene data show CDR1 as MDHEN and CDR2 as SYDVKM. Full variable domain (rest looked up from reference TRBV28 and TRBJ2-2): DVKVTQSSRYLVKRTGEKVFLECVQDMDHENMFWYRQDPGLGLRLIYFSYDVKMKEKGDIPEGYSVSREKKERFSLILESASTNQTSMYLCASSSPGLAQTGELFFGEGSRLTVL.

Ten or more counts support this clonotype. The chain has TRBV29-1 and TRBJ2-5, with D possibly TRBD1 on 7 matching bases. Germline CDR1 is SQVTM and CDR2 is ANQGSEA. CDR3 length equals 12 residues. V dropped 7 bases and J dropped 5 bases, with 14 bases sitting between them. The CDR3, as DNA: TGCAGCGCGCAACAGGGGAGGGAGACCCAGTACTTC. Protein sequence: CSAQQGRETQYF.